This T cell receptor beta chain came from a study of blood T cell repertoires in COVID-19 (dated by TCRdb to between 2020 and 2021). With respect to the entire study: Samples covering the acute and convalescent phases of COVID-19 were provided by collaborators in the United States, Italy and Spain. The prospective study material was composed of cDNA or gDNA derived from T cells, B-cell-depleted T cells, or PBMCs. Subjects who had been exposed to COVID-19, were actively infected with it, or had recovered from it provided the deeply sampled blood TCRbeta repertoires that made up the dataset. The repertoires were released in a freely available public database intended as a resource for research on the immune response to SARS-CoV-2. The samples were drawn from the first 160 participants of the ongoing ImmuneRACE study and from over a thousand subjects provided by 6 global collaborators. A de-identified subject ID, COVID-19 status, age in years and sex were almost always included in the sample metadata. HLA class I and class II types, where available, came from metadata supplied by the sample provider rather than from assay-based typing. The paper as a whole reports these results and caveats: How much clinical and demographic metadata was included differed by source and by participant, and the metadata was provided uncurated.

Enrolling through a virtual design, the prospective study's participants ranged in age from roughly 18 to 90 years and lived across about two dozen United States geographic areas. Cohort assignment in the prospective study relied on participant-reported clinical history from a screening survey and a study questionnaire. Recovered participants in ImmuneRACE Cohort 3 were defined by two consecutive negative NP/OP PCR tests, clearance by a healthcare professional, or resolution of symptoms. Each participant in the prospective study had whole blood, serum and a nasopharyngeal or oropharyngeal swab collected by mobile phlebotomists. Prospective study participants could optionally give additional blood draws and questionnaires over an approximately two-month period. Blood samples from the prospective study were shipped frozen or at room temperature prior to DNA extraction. As encoded in the germline V gene, CDR1 is SGHRS while CDR2 is YFSETQ. After removal of 7 bases from V and 5 bases from J, the junction retains 9 bases not matched to a gene. The CDR3 goes from the cysteine to the phenylalanine over 15 residues. Just CDR3 DNA is preserved here, 45 bases in frame from base 1.

The immunoSEQ Assay, a bias-controlled multiplex PCR, was used to amplify TCRbeta CDR3 regions from genomic DNA. The original methods were these. Within the assay, amplification of reference gene primers was used to estimate how many nucleated cells each sample contained. Sequence reads were collapsed and filtered to measure the absolute abundance of every unique TCRbeta CDR3 rearrangement. For each sample, productive Simpson clonality was calculated by taking the square root of Simpson's diversity index across productive rearrangements. TCRdb carries this immuneACCESS record with in-frame sequences only. Its versions omit some clonotypes, under half of them owing to an unresolved V gene in the studies checked, with the rest unexplained. V and J calls and clone size are copied from that table; D and trimming were computed from the DNA. Present in this sample are roughly 500,000 clones, approximately 87% of which were seen just once. The ten largest clones capture about 2% of the sample.

This clone was recorded once. No cognate antigen has been identified for it. Base qualities are missing; no much larger clone stands one base away. Recombination connected TRBV5-1 to TRBJ1-4; the junction holds 9 bases that match TRBD1. The sequencing input was PBMCs or T cells enriched from blood (not recorded which). This sequence was found in a woman between 40 and 50 years old who had recovered from COVID-19. The CDR3 reads as follows: CASSIGGQGNEKLFF. At the DNA level, the sequence is TGCGCCAGCTCTATTGGCGGACAGGGGAATGAAAAACTGTTTTTT.